The T cell receptor beta chain under discussion was sequenced for a study of blood T cell repertoires in COVID-19. Clones were read by immunoSEQ multiplex PCR, and TCRdb kept only the in-frame ones, dropping some. The data contain roughly 330,000 clones, roughly 86% of them singletons. CDR1 and CDR2 (germline): SGHKS, YYEKEE (reference sequence). Deletions cut 2 bases from V and 0 bases from J, with 9 bases between. The CDR3 is made up of 14 amino acids. The V call is TRBV5-5, the J call TRBJ2-7; D gene uncertain. The TCR was taken from a woman aged 45 to 65 with acute or convalescent COVID-19. Sequences were obtained from peripheral blood. The CDR3 DNA is TGTGCCAGCAGCTTCATCCCGAGCTCCTACGAGCAGTACTTC. Residues: CASSFIPSSYEQYF.